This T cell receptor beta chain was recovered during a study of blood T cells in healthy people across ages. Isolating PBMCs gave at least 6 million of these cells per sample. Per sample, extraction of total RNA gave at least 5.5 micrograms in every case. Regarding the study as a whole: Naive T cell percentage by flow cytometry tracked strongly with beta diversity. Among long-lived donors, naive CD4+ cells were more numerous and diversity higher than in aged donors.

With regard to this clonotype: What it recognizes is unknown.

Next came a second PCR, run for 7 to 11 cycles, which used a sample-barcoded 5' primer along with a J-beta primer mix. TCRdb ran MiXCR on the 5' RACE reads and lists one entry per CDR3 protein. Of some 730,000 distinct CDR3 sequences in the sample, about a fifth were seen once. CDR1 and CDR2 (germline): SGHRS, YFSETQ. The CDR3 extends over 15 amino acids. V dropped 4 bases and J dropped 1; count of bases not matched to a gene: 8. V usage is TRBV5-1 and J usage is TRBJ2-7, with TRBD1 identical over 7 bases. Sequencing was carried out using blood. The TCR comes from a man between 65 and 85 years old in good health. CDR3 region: CASSKRQGSSYEQYF. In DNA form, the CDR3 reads TGCGCCAGCAGCAAAAGACAGGGCTCTTCCTACGAGCAGTACTTC. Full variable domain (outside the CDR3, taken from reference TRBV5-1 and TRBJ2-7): KAGVTQTPRYLIKTRGQQVTLSCSPISGHRSVSWYQQTPGQGLQFLFEYFSETQRNKGNFPGRFSGRQFSNSRSEMNVSTLELGDSALYLCASSKRQGSSYEQYFGPGTRLTVT.